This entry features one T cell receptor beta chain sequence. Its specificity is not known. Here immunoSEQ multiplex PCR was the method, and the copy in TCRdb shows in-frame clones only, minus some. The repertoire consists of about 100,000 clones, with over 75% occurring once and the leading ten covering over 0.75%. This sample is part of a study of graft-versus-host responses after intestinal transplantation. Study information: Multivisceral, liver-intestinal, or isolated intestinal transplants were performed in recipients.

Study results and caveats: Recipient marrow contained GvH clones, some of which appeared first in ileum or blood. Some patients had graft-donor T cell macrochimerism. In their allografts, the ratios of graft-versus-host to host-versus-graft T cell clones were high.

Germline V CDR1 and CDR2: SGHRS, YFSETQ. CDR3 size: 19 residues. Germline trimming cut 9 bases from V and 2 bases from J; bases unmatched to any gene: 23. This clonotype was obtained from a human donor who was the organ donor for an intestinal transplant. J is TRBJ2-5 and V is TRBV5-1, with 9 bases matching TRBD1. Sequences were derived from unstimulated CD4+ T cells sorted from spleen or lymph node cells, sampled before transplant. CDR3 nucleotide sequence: TGCGCCATCCTGGACAGGGGTTCGGGATTTGAATTTCCACAAGAGACCCAGTACTTC. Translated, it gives CAILDRGSGFEFPQETQYF.